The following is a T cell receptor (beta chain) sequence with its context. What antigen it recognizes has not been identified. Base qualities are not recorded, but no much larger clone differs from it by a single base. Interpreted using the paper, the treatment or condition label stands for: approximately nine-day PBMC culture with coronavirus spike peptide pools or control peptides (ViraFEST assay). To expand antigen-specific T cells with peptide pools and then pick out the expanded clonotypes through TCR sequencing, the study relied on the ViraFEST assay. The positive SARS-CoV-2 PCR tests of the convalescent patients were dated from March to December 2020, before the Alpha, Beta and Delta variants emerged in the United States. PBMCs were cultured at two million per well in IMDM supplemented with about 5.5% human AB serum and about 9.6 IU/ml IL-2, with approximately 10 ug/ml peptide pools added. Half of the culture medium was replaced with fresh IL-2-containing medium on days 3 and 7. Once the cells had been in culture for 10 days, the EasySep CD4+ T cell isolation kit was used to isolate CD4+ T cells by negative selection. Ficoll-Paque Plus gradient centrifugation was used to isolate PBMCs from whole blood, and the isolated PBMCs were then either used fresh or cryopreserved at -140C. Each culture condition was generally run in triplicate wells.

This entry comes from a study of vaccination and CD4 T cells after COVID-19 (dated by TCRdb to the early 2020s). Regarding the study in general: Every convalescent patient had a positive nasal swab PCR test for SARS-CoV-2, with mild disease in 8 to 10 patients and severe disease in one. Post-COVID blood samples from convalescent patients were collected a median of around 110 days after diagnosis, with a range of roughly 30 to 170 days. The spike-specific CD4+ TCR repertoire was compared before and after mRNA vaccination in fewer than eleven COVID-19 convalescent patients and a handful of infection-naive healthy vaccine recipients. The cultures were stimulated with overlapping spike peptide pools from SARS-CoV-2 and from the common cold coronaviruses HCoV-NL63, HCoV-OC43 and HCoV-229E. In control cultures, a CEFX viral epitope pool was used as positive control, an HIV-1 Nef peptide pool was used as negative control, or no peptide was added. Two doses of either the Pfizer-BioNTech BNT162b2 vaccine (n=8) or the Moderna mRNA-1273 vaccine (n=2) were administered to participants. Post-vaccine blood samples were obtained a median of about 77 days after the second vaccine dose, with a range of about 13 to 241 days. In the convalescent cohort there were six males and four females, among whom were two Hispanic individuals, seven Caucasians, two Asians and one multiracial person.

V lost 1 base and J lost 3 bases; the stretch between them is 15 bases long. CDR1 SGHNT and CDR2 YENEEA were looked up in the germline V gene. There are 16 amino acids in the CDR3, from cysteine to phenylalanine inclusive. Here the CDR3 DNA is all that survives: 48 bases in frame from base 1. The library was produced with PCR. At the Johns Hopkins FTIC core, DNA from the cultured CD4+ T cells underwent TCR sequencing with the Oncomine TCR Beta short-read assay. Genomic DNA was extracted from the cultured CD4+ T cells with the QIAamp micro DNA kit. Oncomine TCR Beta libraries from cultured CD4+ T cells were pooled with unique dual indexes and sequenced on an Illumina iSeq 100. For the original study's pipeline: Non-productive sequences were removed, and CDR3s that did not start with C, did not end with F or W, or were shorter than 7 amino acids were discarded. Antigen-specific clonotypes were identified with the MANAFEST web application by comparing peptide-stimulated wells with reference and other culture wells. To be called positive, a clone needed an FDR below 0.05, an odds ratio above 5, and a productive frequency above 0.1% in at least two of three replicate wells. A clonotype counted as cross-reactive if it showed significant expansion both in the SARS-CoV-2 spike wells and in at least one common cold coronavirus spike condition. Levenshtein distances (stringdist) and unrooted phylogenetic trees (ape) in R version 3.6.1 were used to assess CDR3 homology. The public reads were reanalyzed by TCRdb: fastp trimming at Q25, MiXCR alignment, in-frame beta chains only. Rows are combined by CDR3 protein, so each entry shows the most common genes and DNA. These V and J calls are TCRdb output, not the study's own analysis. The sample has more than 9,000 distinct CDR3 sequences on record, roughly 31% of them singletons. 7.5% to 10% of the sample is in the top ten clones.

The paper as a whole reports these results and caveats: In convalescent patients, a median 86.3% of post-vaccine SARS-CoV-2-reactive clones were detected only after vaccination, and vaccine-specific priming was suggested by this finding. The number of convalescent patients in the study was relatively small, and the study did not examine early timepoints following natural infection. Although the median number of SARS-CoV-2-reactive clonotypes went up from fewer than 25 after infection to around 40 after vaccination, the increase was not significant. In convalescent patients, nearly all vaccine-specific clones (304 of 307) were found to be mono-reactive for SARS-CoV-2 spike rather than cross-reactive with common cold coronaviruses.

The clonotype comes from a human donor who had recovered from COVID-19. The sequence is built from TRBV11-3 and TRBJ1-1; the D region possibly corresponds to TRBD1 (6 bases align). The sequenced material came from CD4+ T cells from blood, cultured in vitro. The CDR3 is CASSLGTGPADTEAFF. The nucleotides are TGTGCCAGCAGCTTAGGAACAGGGCCGGCGGACACTGAAGCTTTCTTT.